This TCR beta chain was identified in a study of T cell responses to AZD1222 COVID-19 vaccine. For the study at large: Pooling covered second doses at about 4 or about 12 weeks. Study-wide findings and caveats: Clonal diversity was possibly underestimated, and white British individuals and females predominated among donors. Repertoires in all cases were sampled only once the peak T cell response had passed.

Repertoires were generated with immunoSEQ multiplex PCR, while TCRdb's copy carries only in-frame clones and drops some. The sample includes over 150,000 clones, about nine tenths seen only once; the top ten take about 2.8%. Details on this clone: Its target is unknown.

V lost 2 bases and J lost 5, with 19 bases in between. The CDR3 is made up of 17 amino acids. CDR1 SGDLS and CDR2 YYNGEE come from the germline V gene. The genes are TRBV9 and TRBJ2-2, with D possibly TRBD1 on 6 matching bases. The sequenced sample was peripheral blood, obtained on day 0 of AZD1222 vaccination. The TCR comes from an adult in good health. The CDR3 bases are TGTGCCAGCAGCGTGAGGGATCTACAGGGCAGGACCGGGGAGCTGTTTTTT. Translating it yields CASSVRDLQGRTGELFF.